This T cell receptor beta chain was captured in a study of PD-1 blockade in classical Hodgkin lymphoma. Germline loops: CDR1 SGHVS, CDR2 FNYEAQ. The CDR3 length is 17 residues. The V end lost 1 base, the J end lost 0 bases, and 12 bases lay between the germline ends. All trial patients relapsed after autologous stem cell transplantation. TCRdb keeps only in-frame clones here, not all; method: immunoSEQ multiplex PCR. The table lists 70,000 or so clones, just over 90% of them singletons. This material consisted of peripheral blood mononuclear cells (PBMCs), taken at baseline. V is TRBV7-6 and J is TRBJ1-4; D unresolved. This sequence originates from a human donor with classical Hodgkin lymphoma. The DNA of the CDR3 is TGTGCCAGCAGCTTAGGCCCCATTTCCGCAACTAATGAAAAACTGTTTTTT. Its protein is CASSLGPISATNEKLFF.